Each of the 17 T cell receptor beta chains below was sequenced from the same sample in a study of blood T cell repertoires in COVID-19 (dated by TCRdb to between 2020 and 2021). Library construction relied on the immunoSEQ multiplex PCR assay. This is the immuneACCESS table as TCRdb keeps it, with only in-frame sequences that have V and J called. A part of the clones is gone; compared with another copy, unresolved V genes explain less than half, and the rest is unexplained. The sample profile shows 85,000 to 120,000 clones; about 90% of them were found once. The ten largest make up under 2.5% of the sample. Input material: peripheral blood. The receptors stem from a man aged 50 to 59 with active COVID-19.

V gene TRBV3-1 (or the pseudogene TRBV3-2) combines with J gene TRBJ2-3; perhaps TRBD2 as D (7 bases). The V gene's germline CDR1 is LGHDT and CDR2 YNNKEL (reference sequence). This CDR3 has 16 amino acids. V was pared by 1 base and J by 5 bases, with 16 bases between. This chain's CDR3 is CASSQGGASGRDTQYF. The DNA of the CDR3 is TGTGCCAGCAGCCAAGGGGGGGCTAGCGGTAGAGATACGCAGTATTTT.

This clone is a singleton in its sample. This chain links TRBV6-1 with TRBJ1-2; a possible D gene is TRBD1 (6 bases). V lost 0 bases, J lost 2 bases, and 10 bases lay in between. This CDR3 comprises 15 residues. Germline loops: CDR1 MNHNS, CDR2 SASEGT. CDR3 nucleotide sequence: TGTGCCAGCAGTGAAGCGGGGGGGCGCAACTATGGCTACACCTTC. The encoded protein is CASSEAGGRNYGYTF.

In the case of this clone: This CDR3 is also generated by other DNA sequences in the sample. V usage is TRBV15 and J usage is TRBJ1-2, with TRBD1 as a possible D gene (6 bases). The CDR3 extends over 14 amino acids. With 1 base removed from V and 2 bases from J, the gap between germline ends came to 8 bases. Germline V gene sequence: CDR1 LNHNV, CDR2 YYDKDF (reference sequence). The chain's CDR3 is CATSRGGQNYGYTF. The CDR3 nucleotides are TGTGCCACCAGCAGAGGTGGACAGAACTATGGCTACACCTTC. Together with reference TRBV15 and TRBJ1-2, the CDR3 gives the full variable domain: DAMVIQNPRYQVTQFGKPVTLSCSQTLNHNVMYWYQQKSSQAPKLLFHYYDKDFNNEADTPDNFQSRRPNTSFCFLDIRSPGLGDTAMYLCATSRGGQNYGYTFGSGTRLTVV.

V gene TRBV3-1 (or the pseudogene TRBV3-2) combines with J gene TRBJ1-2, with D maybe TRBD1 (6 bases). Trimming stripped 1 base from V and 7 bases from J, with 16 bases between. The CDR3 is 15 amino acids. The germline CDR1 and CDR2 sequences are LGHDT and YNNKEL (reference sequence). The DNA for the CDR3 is TGTGCCAGCAGCCAAGTTTCGGGGGGCATTGGTGGCTACACCTTC. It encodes CASSQVSGGIGGYTF.

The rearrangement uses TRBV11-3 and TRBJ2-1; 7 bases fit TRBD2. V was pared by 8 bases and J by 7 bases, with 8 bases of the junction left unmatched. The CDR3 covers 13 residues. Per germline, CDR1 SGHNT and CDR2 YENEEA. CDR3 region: CASGAAGSNEQFF. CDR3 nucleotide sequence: TGTGCCAGCGGCGCAGCGGGGAGTAATGAGCAGTTCTTC.

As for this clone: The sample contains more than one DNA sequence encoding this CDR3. CDR3 residues: CASSQGREQYF. DNA for the CDR3: TGTGCCAGCAGCCAAGGGAGGGAGCAGTACTTC. V usage is TRBV3-1 (or the pseudogene TRBV3-2) and J usage is TRBJ2-7; maybe TRBD2 (5 bases). Trimming pared 1 base from V and 7 bases from J, leaving 5 bases between. Germline V CDR1 and CDR2: LGHDT, YNNKEL (reference sequence). The length of the CDR3 is 11 residues.

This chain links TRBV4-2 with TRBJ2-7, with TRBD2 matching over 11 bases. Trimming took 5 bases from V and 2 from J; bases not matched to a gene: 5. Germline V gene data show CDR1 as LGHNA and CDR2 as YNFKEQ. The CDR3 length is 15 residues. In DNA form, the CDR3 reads TGTGCCAGCAGCTCTATGACTAGCGGGACCTACGAGCAGTACTTC. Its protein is CASSSMTSGTYEQYF.

The CDR3 here is CASSSLSGGNLEAQYF. CDR3 coding DNA: TGTGCCAGCAGCTCCCTGTCGGGGGGGAACCTGGAGGCCCAGTACTTC. V is TRBV3-1 (or the pseudogene TRBV3-2) and J is TRBJ2-5, with 8 positions matching TRBD2. This CDR3 has 16 residues. J was trimmed by 9 bases and V by 5 bases; bases with no gene match: 17. Germline V gives CDR1 LGHDT, CDR2 YNNKEL (reference sequence).

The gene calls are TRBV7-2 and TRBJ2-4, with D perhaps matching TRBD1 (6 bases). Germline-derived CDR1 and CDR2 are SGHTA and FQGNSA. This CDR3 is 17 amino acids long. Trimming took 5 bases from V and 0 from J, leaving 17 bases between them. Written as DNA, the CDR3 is TGTGCCAGCAGCCTTTCCGGGACACTTTTAGCCAAAAACATTCAGTACTTC. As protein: CASSLSGTLLAKNIQYF.

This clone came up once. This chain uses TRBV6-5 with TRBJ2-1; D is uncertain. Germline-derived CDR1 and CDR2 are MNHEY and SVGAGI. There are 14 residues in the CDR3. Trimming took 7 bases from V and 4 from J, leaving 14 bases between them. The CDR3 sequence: CASTHPDGYNEQFF. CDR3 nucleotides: TGTGCCAGCACTCATCCTGACGGGTACAATGAGCAGTTCTTC.

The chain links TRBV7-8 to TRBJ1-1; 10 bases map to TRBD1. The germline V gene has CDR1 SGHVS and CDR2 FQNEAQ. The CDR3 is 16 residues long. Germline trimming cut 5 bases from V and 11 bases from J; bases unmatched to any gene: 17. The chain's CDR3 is CASSETGGRDFLDAFF. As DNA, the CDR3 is TGTGCCAGCAGCGAGACAGGGGGCCGAGATTTTTTAGATGCTTTCTTT.

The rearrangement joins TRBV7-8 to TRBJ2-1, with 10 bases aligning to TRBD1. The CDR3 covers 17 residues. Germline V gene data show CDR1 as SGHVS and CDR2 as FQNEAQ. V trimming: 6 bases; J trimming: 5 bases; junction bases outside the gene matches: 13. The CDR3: CASSYRPGTGANNEQFF. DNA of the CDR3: TGTGCCAGCAGTTATCGCCCCGGGACAGGGGCAAACAATGAGCAGTTCTTC.

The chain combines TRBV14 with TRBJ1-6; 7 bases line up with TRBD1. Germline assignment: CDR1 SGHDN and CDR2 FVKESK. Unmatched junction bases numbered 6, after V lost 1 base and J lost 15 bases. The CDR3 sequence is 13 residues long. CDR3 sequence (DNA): TGTGCCAGCAGCCAAGGACAGGGTCGTCACCTCCACTTT. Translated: CASSQGQGRHLHF.

This CDR3 reads CASRTPGENYGYTF. In nucleotides, the CDR3 is TGTGCCAGCAGAACTCCAGGGGAGAACTATGGCTACACCTTC. V is TRBV6-6 and J is TRBJ1-2, with D possibly being TRBD1 (6 bases). The CDR3 covers 14 residues. Germline V gene lookup returns CDR1 MNHNY and CDR2 SVGAGI (reference sequence). Trimming cost V 6 bases and J 2 bases, with 13 bases left between them.

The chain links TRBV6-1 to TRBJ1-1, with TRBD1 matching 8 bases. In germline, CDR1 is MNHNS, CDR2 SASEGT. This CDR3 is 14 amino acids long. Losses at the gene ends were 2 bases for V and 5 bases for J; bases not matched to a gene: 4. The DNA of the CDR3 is TGTGCCAGCAGTGAAACGGACAGGGTAACTGAAGCTTTCTTT. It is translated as CASSETDRVTEAFF.

As DNA, the CDR3 is TGTGCCAGCAGATCGACGGGACTCGAAAAGTCCTACGAGCAGTACTTC. It specifies CASRSTGLEKSYEQYF. This sequence joins TRBV27 and TRBJ2-7, with a tentative D call TRBD2 (6 bases). V was cut by 6 bases and J by 1 base, with 19 bases left in between. CDR3 size: 16 residues. Per the germline V gene, CDR1 is MNHEY and CDR2 is SMNVEV (reference sequence).

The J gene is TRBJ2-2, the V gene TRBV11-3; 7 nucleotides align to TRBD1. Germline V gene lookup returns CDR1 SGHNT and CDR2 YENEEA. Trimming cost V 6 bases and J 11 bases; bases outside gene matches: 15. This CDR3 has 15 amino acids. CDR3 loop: CASSRNRGGVIELFF. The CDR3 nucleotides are TGTGCCAGCAGTAGGAACAGGGGTGGGGTGATCGAGCTGTTTTTT.